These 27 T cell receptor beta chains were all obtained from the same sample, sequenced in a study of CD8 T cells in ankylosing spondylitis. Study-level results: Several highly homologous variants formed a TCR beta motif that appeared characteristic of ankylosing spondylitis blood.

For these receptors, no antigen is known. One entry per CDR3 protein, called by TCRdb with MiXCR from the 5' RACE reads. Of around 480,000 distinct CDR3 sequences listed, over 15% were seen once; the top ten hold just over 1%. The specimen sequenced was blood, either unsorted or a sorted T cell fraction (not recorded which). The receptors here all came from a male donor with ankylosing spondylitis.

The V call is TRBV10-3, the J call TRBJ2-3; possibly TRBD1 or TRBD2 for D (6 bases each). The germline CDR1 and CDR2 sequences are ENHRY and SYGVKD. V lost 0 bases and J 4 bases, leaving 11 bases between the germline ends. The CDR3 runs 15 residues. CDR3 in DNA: TGTGCCATCAGTGAGTCAGGGGGGCAAGCAGATACGCAGTATTTT. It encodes CAISESGGQADTQYF.

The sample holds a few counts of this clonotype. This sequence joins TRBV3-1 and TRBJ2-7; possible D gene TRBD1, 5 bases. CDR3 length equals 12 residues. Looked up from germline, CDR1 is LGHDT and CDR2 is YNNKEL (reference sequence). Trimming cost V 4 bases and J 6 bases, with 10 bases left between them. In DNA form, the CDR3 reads TGTGCCAGCAGCCCCAGGGTTGGCGAGCAGTACTTC. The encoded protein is CASSPRVGEQYF.

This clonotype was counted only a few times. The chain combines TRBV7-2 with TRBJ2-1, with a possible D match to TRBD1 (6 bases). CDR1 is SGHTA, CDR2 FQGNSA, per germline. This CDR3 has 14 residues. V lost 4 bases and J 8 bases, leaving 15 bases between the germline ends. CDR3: CASSSGESPHEQFF. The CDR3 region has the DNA TGTGCCAGCAGCTCAGGGGAGAGTCCCCATGAGCAGTTCTTC.

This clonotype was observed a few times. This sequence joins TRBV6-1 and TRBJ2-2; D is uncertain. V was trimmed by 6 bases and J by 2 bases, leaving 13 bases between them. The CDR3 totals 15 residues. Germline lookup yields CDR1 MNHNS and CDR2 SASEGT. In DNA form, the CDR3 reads TGTGCCAGCAGGGCCGAGTCGGCTAACACCGGGGAGCTGTTTTTT. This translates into CASRAESANTGELFF.

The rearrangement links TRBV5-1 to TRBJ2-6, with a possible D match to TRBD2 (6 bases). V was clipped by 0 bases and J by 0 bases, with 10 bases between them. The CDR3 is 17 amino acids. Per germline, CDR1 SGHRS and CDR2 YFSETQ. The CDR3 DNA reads TGCGCCAGCAGCTTGGAGGGAGGAGGCTCTGGGGCCAACGTCCTGACTTTC. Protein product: CASSLEGGGSGANVLTF.

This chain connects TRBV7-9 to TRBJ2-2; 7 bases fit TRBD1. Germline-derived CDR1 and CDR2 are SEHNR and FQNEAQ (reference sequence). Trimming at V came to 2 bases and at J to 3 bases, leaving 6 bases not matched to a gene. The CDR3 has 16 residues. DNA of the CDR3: TGTGCCAGCAGCTTATATCGGGACAGATACACCGGGGAGCTGTTTTTT. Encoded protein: CASSLYRDRYTGELFF.

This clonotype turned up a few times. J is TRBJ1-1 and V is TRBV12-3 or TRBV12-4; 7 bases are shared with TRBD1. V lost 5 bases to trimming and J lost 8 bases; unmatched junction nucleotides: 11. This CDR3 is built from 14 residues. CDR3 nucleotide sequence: TGTGCCAGCAGTCTGAAAGGGGGCTGGGTGGAAGCTTTCTTT. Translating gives CASSLKGGWVEAFF.

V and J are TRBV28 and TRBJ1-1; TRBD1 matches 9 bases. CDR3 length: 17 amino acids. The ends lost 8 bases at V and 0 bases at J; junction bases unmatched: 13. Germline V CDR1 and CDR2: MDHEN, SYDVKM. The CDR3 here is CASARDRALIVNTEAFF. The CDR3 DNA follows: TGTGCCAGCGCAAGGGACAGGGCTTTAATTGTGAACACTGAAGCTTTCTTT.

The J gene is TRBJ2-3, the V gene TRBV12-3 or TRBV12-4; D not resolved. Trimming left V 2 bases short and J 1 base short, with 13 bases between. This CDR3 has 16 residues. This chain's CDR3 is CASSLSLGWGTDTQYF. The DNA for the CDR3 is TGTGCCAGCAGTTTAAGTCTTGGGTGGGGCACAGATACGCAGTATTTT.

The CDR3 protein is CSARFSPNQPQHF. The CDR3 DNA follows: TGCAGTGCTAGGTTCAGCCCTAATCAGCCCCAGCATTTT. J is TRBJ1-5 and V is TRBV20-1; D remains unclear. Trimming took off 3 bases at V and 4 bases at J, with 10 bases between the two ends. The CDR3 spans 13 residues. Germline values: CDR1 DFQATT, CDR2 SNEGSKA (reference sequence).

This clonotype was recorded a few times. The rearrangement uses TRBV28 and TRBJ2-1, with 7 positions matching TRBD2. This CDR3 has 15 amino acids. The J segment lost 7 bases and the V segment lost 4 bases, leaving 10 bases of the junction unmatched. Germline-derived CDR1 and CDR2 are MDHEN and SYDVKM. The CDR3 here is CASSSAASGRNEQFF. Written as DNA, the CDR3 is TGTGCCAGCAGTTCCGCCGCTAGCGGTCGGAATGAGCAGTTCTTC.

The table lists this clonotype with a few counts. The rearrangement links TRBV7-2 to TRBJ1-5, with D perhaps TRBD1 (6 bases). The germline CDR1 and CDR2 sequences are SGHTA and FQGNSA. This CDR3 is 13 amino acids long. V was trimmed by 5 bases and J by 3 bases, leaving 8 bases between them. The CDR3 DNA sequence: TGTGCCAGCAGCCGACAGGTCAATCAGCCCCAGCATTTT. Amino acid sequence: CASSRQVNQPQHF.

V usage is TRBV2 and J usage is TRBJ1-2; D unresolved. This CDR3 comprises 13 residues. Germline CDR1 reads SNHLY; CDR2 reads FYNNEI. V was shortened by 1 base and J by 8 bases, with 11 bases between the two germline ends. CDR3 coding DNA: TGTGCCAGCAGTGAAGGGAGGCTGGGAGGCTACACCTTC. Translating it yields CASSEGRLGGYTF.

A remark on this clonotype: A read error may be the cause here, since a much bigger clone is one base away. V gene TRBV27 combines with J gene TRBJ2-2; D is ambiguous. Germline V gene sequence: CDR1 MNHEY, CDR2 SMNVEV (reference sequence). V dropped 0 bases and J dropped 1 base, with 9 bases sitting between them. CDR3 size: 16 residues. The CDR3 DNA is TGTGCCAGCAGTTTATCCGGGTCAGGGAACACCGGGGAGCTGTTTTTT. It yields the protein CASSLSGSGNTGELFF.

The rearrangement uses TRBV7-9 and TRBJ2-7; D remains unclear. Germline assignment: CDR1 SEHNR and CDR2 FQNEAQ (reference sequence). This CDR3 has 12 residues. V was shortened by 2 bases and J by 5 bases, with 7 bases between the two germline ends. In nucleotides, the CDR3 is TGTGCCAGCAGCTTAATCGGCCACGAGCAGTACTTC. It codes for CASSLIGHEQYF. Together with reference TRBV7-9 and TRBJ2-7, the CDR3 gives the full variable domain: DTGVSQNPRHKITKRGQNVTFRCDPISEHNRLYWYRQTLGQGPEFLTYFQNEAQLEKSRLLSDRFSAERPKGSFSTLEIQRTEQGDSAMYLCASSLIGHEQYFGPGTRLTVT.

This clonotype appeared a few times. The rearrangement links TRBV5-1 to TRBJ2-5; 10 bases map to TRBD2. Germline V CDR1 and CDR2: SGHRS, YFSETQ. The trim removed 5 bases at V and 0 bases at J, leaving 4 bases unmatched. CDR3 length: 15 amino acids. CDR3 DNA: TGCGCCAGCAGTGTTAGCGGGGGGTACCAAGAGACCCAGTACTTC. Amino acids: CASSVSGGYQETQYF.

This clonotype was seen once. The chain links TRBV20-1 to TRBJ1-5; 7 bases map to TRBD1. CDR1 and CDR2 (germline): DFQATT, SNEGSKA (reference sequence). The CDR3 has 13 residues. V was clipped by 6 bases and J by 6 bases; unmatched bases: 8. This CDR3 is CSANDRVGQPQHF. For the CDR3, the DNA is TGCAGTGCAAATGACAGGGTAGGTCAGCCCCAGCATTTT.

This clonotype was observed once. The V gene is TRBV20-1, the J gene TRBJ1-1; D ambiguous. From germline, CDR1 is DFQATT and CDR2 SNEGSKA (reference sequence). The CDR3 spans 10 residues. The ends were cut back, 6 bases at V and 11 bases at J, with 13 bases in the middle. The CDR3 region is CSASRVGAFF. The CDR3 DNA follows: TGCAGTGCAAGTCGGGTGGGGGCTTTCTTT.

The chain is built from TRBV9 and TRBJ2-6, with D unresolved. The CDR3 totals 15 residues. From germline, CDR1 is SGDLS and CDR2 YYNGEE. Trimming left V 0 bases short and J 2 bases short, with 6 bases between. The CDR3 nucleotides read TGTGCCAGCAGCGTAGAGCAAACTGGGGCCAACGTCCTGACTTTC. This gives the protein CASSVEQTGANVLTF.

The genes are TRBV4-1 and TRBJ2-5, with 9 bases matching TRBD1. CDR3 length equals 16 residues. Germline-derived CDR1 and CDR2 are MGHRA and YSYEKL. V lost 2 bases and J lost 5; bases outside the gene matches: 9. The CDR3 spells CASSQTGGPLRETQYF. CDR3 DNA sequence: TGCGCCAGCAGCCAAACAGGGGGCCCCCTCCGGGAGACCCAGTACTTC.

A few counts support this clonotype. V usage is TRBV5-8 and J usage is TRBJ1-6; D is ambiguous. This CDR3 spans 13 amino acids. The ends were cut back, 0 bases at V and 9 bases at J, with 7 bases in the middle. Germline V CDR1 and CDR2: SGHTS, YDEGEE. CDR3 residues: CASSLDSPSPLHF. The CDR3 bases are TGTGCCAGCAGCTTGGACAGCCCTTCACCCCTCCACTTT.

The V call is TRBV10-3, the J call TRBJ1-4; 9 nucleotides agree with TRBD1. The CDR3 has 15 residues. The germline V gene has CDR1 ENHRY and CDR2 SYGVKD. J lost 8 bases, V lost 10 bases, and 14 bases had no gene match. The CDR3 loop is CATIYTSDRGEKLFF. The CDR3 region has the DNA TGTGCCACCATTTATACTTCGGACAGGGGAGAAAAACTGTTTTTT.

The chain's CDR3 is CASSFALLSGANVLTF. The CDR3 DNA reads as TGTGCCAGCAGCTTTGCTTTGTTATCTGGGGCCAACGTCCTGACTTTC. The chain couples TRBV7-9 to TRBJ2-6, with D unclear. V was shortened by 3 bases and J by 1 base, with 10 bases between the two germline ends. Germline CDR1 and CDR2: SEHNR and FQNEAQ (reference sequence). This CDR3 is built from 16 residues.

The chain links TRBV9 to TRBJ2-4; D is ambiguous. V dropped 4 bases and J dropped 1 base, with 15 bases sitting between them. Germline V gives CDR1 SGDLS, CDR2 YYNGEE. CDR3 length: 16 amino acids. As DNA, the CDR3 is TGTGCCAGCAGCTCCTTGGAACAGTGGGCCAAAAACATTCAGTACTTC. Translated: CASSSLEQWAKNIQYF.

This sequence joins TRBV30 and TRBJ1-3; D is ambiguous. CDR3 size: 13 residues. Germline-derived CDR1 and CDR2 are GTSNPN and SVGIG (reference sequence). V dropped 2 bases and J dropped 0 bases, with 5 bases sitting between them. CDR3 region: CAWSLNSGNTIYF. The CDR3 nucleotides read TGTGCCTGGAGTTTAAACTCTGGAAACACCATATATTTT.

This chain's CDR3 is CSARTFLTDTQYF. Here the CDR3 DNA reads TGCAGTGCTAGGACTTTTCTCACAGATACGCAGTATTTT. This chain joins TRBV20-1 and TRBJ2-3; no clear D gene. The germline CDR1 and CDR2 sequences are DFQATT and SNEGSKA (reference sequence). The CDR3 contains 13 residues. V was shortened by 3 bases and J by 2 bases, with 9 bases between the two germline ends.

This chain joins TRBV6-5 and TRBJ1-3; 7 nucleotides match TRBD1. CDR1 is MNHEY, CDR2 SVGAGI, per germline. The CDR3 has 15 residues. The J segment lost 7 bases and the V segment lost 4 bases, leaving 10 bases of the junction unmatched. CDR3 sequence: CASSSPQGDRNTIYF. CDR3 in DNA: TGTGCCAGCAGTTCGCCTCAGGGGGATAGGAACACCATATATTTT.